These 21 T cell receptor beta chains were all obtained from the same sample, sequenced in a study of blood T cell repertoires in COVID-19. Sequenced by immunoSEQ multiplex PCR; TCRdb stores in-frame clones only, minus some. The sample consists of about half a million clones, 80% to 90% of them appearing once. Sequenced sample: PBMCs or T cells enriched from blood (not recorded which). Receptors originate from a woman aged 55-69 years who had recovered from COVID-19.

This chain links TRBV18 with TRBJ2-2; 9 bases line up with TRBD1. In germline, CDR1 is KGHSH, CDR2 LQKENI. V trimming: 4 bases; J trimming: 6 bases; junction bases outside the gene matches: 6. The CDR3 has 15 residues. The CDR3 coding sequence is TGTGCCAGCTCACGCCGGGACAGGGAGTCCGGGGAGCTGTTTTTT. It specifies CASSRRDRESGELFF.

This chain uses TRBV24-1 with TRBJ2-1; D perhaps matches TRBD2 (6 bases). CDR1 is KGHDR and CDR2 is SFDVKD in the germline V gene. This CDR3 has 17 residues. V was trimmed by 4 bases and J by 5 bases, leaving 20 bases between them. CDR3 sequence: CATSEQSAGIGDNEQFF. DNA of the CDR3: TGTGCCACCAGTGAACAGTCCGCGGGGATCGGGGACAATGAGCAGTTCTTC.

This chain joins TRBV6-4 and TRBJ2-7; D possibly corresponds to TRBD1 (7 bases). CDR3 length equals 12 residues. The V gene lost 11 bases and the J gene lost 3 bases, with 14 bases spanning the gap. Germline V gives CDR1 MRHNA, CDR2 SNTAGT. The DNA of the CDR3 is TGTGCCGCGAGACAGGGAGGCTACGAGCAGTACTTC. This gives the protein CAARQGGYEQYF.

This clone was observed a few times. This chain joins TRBV3-1 (or the pseudogene TRBV3-2) and TRBJ1-1; D remains unclear. Germline CDR1 reads LGHDT; CDR2 reads YNNKEL (reference sequence). The CDR3 length is 15 residues. V shed 5 bases and J shed 5 bases, with 18 bases lying between them. The CDR3 bases are TGTGCCAGCAGCTACCTCCCGGGAAGTGGGACTGAAGCTTTCTTT. Translated: CASSYLPGSGTEAFF.

This clone came up a few times. V gene TRBV27 combines with J gene TRBJ2-7; TRBD1 agrees at 9 bases. The CDR3 has 15 amino acids. V lost 2 bases to trimming and J lost 2 bases; unmatched junction nucleotides: 4. Germline CDR1 reads MNHEY; CDR2 reads SMNVEV (reference sequence). The CDR3 here is CASSLKWDRAYEQYF. CDR3 bases: TGTGCCAGCAGTTTAAAGTGGGACAGGGCCTACGAGCAGTACTTC.

This chain uses TRBV20-1 with TRBJ2-3, with D possibly being TRBD2 (6 bases). V lost 7 bases, J lost 6 bases, and 11 bases lay in between. The germline V gene encodes CDR1 DFQATT and CDR2 SNEGSKA (reference sequence). This CDR3 has 11 residues. CDR3 bases: TGCAGTGTGGGGGAGGCGGATACGCAGTATTTT. It encodes CSVGEADTQYF.

J is TRBJ1-1 and V is TRBV3-1 (or the pseudogene TRBV3-2); D gene ambiguous. The ends were cut back, 0 bases at V and 5 bases at J, with 13 bases in the middle. The CDR3 runs 15 residues. Germline values: CDR1 LGHDT, CDR2 YNNKEL (reference sequence). CDR3 sequence reads: CASSQDRLSKTEAFF. The DNA of the CDR3 is TGTGCCAGCAGCCAAGATCGATTGAGTAAAACTGAAGCTTTCTTT.

V usage is TRBV19 and J usage is TRBJ2-1, with 7 bases matching TRBD1. After removal of 7 bases from V and 10 bases from J, the junction contained 19 bases not matched to a gene. This CDR3 comprises 16 residues. CDR1 LNHDA and CDR2 SQIVND come from the germline V gene (reference sequence). CDR3 in DNA: TGTGCCAGTACCCCCTGGGGGACAGCCGCTACTCACGAGCAGTTCTTC. Residues: CASTPWGTAATHEQFF. The variable domain in full, completed from reference TRBV19 and TRBJ2-1, reads DGGITQSPKYLFRKEGQNVTLSCEQNLNHDAMYWYRQDPGQGLRLIYYSQIVNDFQKGDIAEGYSVSREKKESFPLTVTSAQKNPTAFYLCASTPWGTAATHEQFFGPGTRLTVL.

The V gene is TRBV4-1, the J gene TRBJ1-4; possible D gene TRBD1, 5 bases. V lost 1 base and J 0 bases, leaving 6 bases between the germline ends. This CDR3 has 15 residues. CDR1 MGHRA and CDR2 YSYEKL come from the germline V gene. The CDR3, as DNA: TGCGCCAGCAGCCAAGTACAGGCAACTAATGAAAAACTGTTTTTT. Its protein product is CASSQVQATNEKLFF.

The chain couples TRBV2 to TRBJ1-2; D unresolved. Trimming shortened V by 4 bases and J by 0 bases, and 3 bases separated the two germline ends. In germline, CDR1 is SNHLY, CDR2 FYNNEI. There are 12 residues in the CDR3. The CDR3 protein is CASSATNYGYTF. CDR3 DNA sequence: TGTGCCAGCAGTGCTACTAACTATGGCTACACCTTC.

The chain is built from TRBV2 and TRBJ2-3; a possible D gene is TRBD1 (6 bases). The CDR3 extends over 16 amino acids. Germline CDR1 SNHLY, CDR2 FYNNEI. V was shortened by 4 bases and J by 2 bases, with 16 bases between the two germline ends. CDR3 nucleotides: TGTGCCAGCAGTGCTCGCAGGGGCCGCTTCACAGATACGCAGTATTTT. Encoded protein: CASSARRGRFTDTQYF.

This clone is a singleton in its sample. The rearrangement links TRBV7-2 to TRBJ1-2; 8 bases map to TRBD1. With V trimmed by 1 base and J by 10 bases, 8 bases remained unmatched. Per the germline V gene, CDR1 is SGHTA and CDR2 is FQGNSA. The CDR3 is 14 amino acids. CDR3 sequence: CASSLVGVQGDYTF. As DNA, the CDR3 is TGTGCCAGCAGCTTAGTAGGAGTACAGGGGGACTACACCTTC.

This clone was recorded once. This rearrangement joins TRBV6-2 or TRBV6-3 to TRBJ1-4, with a weak D call TRBD1 (5 bases). The germline V and J ends were trimmed by 3 bases and 7 bases, with 12 bases remaining between them. The CDR3 loop spans 14 amino acids. Looked up from germline, CDR1 is MNHEY and CDR2 is SVGEGT. The CDR3 here is CASSYGGVGEKLFF. The CDR3 coding sequence is TGTGCCAGCAGTTATGGAGGGGTTGGTGAAAAACTGTTTTTT.

The chain employs TRBV15 and TRBJ1-2; D is unresolved. From germline, CDR1 is LNHNV and CDR2 YYDKDF (reference sequence). Trimming took off 5 bases at V and 8 bases at J, with 15 bases between the two ends. This CDR3 comprises 13 residues. The DNA for the CDR3 is TGTGCCACCAGCGAGGATCTCCGGGAGGGCTACACCTTC. This sequence encodes CATSEDLREGYTF.

This clone was detected only once. The chain links TRBV18 to TRBJ1-1; 7 bases are a match to TRBD1. J lost 11 bases, V lost 2 bases, and 17 bases had no gene match. In germline, CDR1 is KGHSH, CDR2 LQKENI. The CDR3 has 16 amino acids. CDR3 amino acids: CASSPSIGTGALRAFF. Written as DNA, the CDR3 is TGTGCCAGCTCACCAAGCATCGGAACAGGGGCACTGAGGGCTTTCTTT.

V and J are TRBV6-5 and TRBJ1-1; perhaps TRBD1 as D (5 bases). With 0 bases removed from V and 2 bases from J, the gap between germline ends came to 10 bases. The CDR3 has 15 amino acids. Germline assignment: CDR1 MNHEY and CDR2 SVGAGI. For the CDR3, the DNA is TGTGCCAGCAGTTACTCGAAAGGGGTCAACACTGAAGCTTTCTTT. Translated, it gives CASSYSKGVNTEAFF.

This chain uses TRBV6-5 with TRBJ1-1; weak D call: TRBD1 (5 bases). The CDR3 length is 15 residues. Germline V gene data show CDR1 as MNHEY and CDR2 as SVGAGI. Trimming cost V 2 bases and J 4 bases, with 14 bases left between them. DNA of the CDR3: TGTGCCAGCAGTTACCGGGGGAAGGGTGGCACTGAAGCTTTCTTT. Translating gives CASSYRGKGGTEAFF.

Only one count was recorded for this clone. The rearrangement uses TRBV4-1 and TRBJ1-6; tentatively, D is TRBD1 (5 bases). This CDR3 comprises 14 residues. Germline lookup yields CDR1 MGHRA and CDR2 YSYEKL. V was shortened by 1 base and J by 7 bases, with 8 bases between the two germline ends. CDR3 in DNA: TGCGCCAGCAGCCAAGTAGGGGCCAATTCACCCCTCCACTTT. Residues: CASSQVGANSPLHF.

The gene calls are TRBV14 and TRBJ2-7; TRBD2 is a possible D gene (5 bases). This CDR3 spans 11 amino acids. Germline lookup yields CDR1 SGHDN and CDR2 FVKESK. V shed 4 bases and J shed 7 bases, with 8 bases lying between them. The CDR3 is CASSLRGEQYF. CDR3 sequence (DNA): TGTGCCAGCAGCCTTAGAGGGGAGCAGTACTTC.

The CDR3 DNA reads TGTGCCAGCAGTTCCCCCTTTGGGGACAGGCCGTATGGCTACACCTTC. Protein: CASSSPFGDRPYGYTF. The chain has TRBV6-5 and TRBJ1-2; 8 nucleotides match TRBD1. The CDR3 extends over 16 amino acids. In germline, CDR1 is MNHEY, CDR2 SVGAGI. After removal of 4 bases from V and 5 bases from J, the junction contained 12 bases not matched to a gene.

This clone was counted a single time. The chain recombines TRBV5-4 with TRBJ2-5; tentative D call: TRBD1 (5 bases). The germline V gene has CDR1 SGHNT and CDR2 YYREEE (reference sequence). The length of the CDR3 is 14 residues. V lost 2 bases, J lost 5 bases, and 13 bases lay in between. CDR3 sequence (DNA): TGTGCCAGCAGCTTTAAGGGGATCCAGGAGACCCAGTACTTC. Its translation: CASSFKGIQETQYF. The full variable domain, with the rest looked up from reference TRBV5-4 and TRBJ2-5, is ETGVTQSPTHLIKTRGQQVTLRCSSQSGHNTVSWYQQALGQGPQFIFQYYREEENGRGNFPPRFSGLQFPNYSSELNVNALELDDSALYLCASSFKGIQETQYFGPGTRLLVL.